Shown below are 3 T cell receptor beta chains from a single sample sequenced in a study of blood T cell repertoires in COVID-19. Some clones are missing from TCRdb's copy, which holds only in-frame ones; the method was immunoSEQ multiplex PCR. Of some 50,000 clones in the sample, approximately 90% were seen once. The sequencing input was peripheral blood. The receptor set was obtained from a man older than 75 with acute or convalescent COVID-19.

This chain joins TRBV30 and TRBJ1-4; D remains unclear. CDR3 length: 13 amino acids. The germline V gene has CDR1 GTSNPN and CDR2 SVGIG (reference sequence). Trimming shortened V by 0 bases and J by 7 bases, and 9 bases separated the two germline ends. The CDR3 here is CAWSVLGSEKLFF. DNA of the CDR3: TGTGCCTGGAGTGTACTGGGGAGTGAAAAACTGTTTTTT.

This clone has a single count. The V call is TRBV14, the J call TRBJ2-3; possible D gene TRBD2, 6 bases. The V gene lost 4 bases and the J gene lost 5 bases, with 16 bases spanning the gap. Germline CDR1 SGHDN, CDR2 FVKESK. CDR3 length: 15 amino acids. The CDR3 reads CASSPDGGTRDTQYF. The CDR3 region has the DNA TGTGCCAGCAGCCCCGATGGAGGGACTCGAGATACGCAGTATTTT.

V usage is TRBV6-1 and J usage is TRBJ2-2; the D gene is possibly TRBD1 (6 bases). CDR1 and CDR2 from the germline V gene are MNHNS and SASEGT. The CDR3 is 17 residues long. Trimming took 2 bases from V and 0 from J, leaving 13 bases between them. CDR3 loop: CASSERSYRANTGELFF. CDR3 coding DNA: TGTGCCAGCAGTGAAAGAAGTTACAGGGCGAACACCGGGGAGCTGTTTTTT.